The 15 T cell receptor beta chains below come from one sample, sequenced in a study of control samples from healthy donors and cancer patients. Method: immunoSEQ multiplex PCR; TCRdb's copy keeps in-frame clones and lacks some. The repertoire holds about 160,000 clones, roughly 94% seen once, with 14% in the top ten. The sequencing sample was made of PBMCs. The receptor source for this set is a man in his 60s with colorectal cancer.

As for this clone: Different DNA sequences within this sample yield the same CDR3. The chain recombines TRBV6-2 or TRBV6-3 with TRBJ1-1; D call uncertain. The CDR3 has 13 amino acids. V was pared by 3 bases and J by 4 bases, with 9 bases between. Germline values: CDR1 MNHEY, CDR2 SVGEGT. As DNA, the CDR3 is TGTGCCAGCAGTTATTGGGTGGGCACTGAAGCTTTCTTT. Its protein is CASSYWVGTEAFF.

The genes are TRBV7-7 and TRBJ1-5; D gene uncertain. Germline CDR1 SSHAT, CDR2 FNYEAQ (reference sequence). The CDR3 consists of 13 residues. The V gene lost 2 bases and the J gene lost 7 bases, with 9 bases spanning the gap. CDR3 bases: TGTGCCAGCAGCTTATTCAAGGGACAGCCCCAGCATTTT. Its protein is CASSLFKGQPQHF.

This chain links TRBV6-5 with TRBJ1-1; D uncertain. V lost 7 bases, J lost 1 base, and 10 bases lay in between. CDR1 and CDR2 from the germline V gene are MNHEY and SVGAGI. The CDR3 is 13 amino acids. CDR3 loop: CASNPGPNTEAFF. CDR3 nucleotide sequence: TGTGCCAGCAATCCAGGACCGAACACTGAAGCTTTCTTT.

The rearrangement links TRBV3-1 (or the pseudogene TRBV3-2) to TRBJ1-4; D is unclear. The germline V gene encodes CDR1 LGHDT and CDR2 YNNKEL (reference sequence). The CDR3 extends over 14 amino acids. V was pared by 5 bases and J by 4 bases, with 11 bases between. Here the CDR3 reads CASSKGHLNEKLFF. CDR3 DNA sequence: TGTGCCAGCAGCAAAGGCCACCTTAATGAAAAACTGTTTTTT.

This sequence joins TRBV7-9 and TRBJ2-2, with TRBD1 matching 7 bases. The CDR3 consists of 15 residues. Per the germline V gene, CDR1 is SEHNR and CDR2 is FQNEAQ (reference sequence). Trimming at V came to 0 bases and at J to 6 bases, leaving 4 bases not matched to a gene. In DNA form, the CDR3 reads TGTGCCAGCAGCTTAGCGGGGACAGTCGCCGGGGAGCTGTTTTTT. This gives the protein CASSLAGTVAGELFF. The entire variable domain, with the rest obtained from reference TRBV7-9 and TRBJ2-2, is as follows: DTGVSQNPRHKITKRGQNVTFRCDPISEHNRLYWYRQTLGQGPEFLTYFQNEAQLEKSRLLSDRFSAERPKGSFSTLEIQRTEQGDSAMYLCASSLAGTVAGELFFGEGSRLTVL.

This rearrangement joins TRBV4-1 to TRBJ2-5; a weak D match, TRBD1 (5 bases). Trimming removed 1 base at V and 4 bases at J, with 13 bases between. CDR3 length: 15 amino acids. Germline V gene lookup returns CDR1 MGHRA and CDR2 YSYEKL. The DNA for the CDR3 is TGCGCCAGCAGCCAAGGGGGCCTACCCCCAGAGACCCAGTACTTC. Translation gives CASSQGGLPPETQYF.

J is TRBJ2-1 and V is TRBV24-1; TRBD2 matches 7 bases. The germline V gene has CDR1 KGHDR and CDR2 SFDVKD. V lost 2 bases, J lost 10 bases, and 4 bases stayed unmatched. CDR3 length: 13 amino acids. The CDR3 sequence is CATSDSSSGEQFF. The CDR3 coding sequence is TGTGCCACCAGTGATTCCTCTAGCGGAGAGCAGTTCTTC.

V usage is TRBV11-2 and J usage is TRBJ1-1; 7 bases align to TRBD1. The CDR3 has 15 residues. Trimming removed 5 bases from V and 3 bases from J; junction bases left unmatched: 9. Germline values: CDR1 SGHAT, CDR2 FQNNGV. The DNA for the CDR3 is TGTGCCAGCAGCAAGCTTAGCACAGGGGACACTGAAGCTTTCTTT. Translated, it gives CASSKLSTGDTEAFF.

This clone was seen only once. This chain links TRBV23-1 with TRBJ1-1; tentatively, D is TRBD1 (5 bases). TRBV23-1 is flagged as an ORF with uncertain function. Trimming pared 3 bases from V and 8 bases from J, leaving 13 bases between. The CDR3 sequence is 13 residues long. CDR3 coding DNA: TGCGCCAGCAGTCAGAGGGGTAATAGAGAAGCTTTCTTT. This encodes CASSQRGNREAFF.

As DNA, the CDR3 is TGCGCCAGCAGGGGGCCCTCAACCTACGAGCAGTACTTC. This gives the protein CASRGPSTYEQYF. The chain employs TRBV10-2 and TRBJ2-7; D perhaps matches TRBD1 (5 bases). The CDR3 is made up of 13 amino acids. V lost 6 bases and J 2 bases, leaving 11 bases between the germline ends. Per the germline V gene, CDR1 is WSHSY and CDR2 is SAAADI.

The V call is TRBV19, the J call TRBJ1-5; D perhaps matches TRBD1 (5 bases). CDR1 LNHDA and CDR2 SQIVND come from the germline V gene (reference sequence). Between the trimmed V and J ends, which lost 5 bases and 6 bases, there was a span of 20 bases. The CDR3 runs 16 residues. The CDR3 DNA is TGTGCCAGTAGTTTCACCTCCATAGGGACGACTCAGCCCCAGCATTTT. It yields the protein CASSFTSIGTTQPQHF. The variable domain in full, completed from reference TRBV19 and TRBJ1-5, reads DGGITQSPKYLFRKEGQNVTLSCEQNLNHDAMYWYRQDPGQGLRLIYYSQIVNDFQKGDIAEGYSVSREKKESFPLTVTSAQKNPTAFYLCASSFTSIGTTQPQHFGDGTRLSIL.

The CDR3 DNA is TGTGCCAGTAGTTCCAGTGGAACTAATGAAAAACTGTTTTTT. Protein: CASSSSGTNEKLFF. The gene calls are TRBV19 and TRBJ1-4, with no clear D. Germline V lookup: CDR1 LNHDA, CDR2 SQIVND (reference sequence). The CDR3 runs to 14 residues. Trimming shortened V by 5 bases and J by 1 base, and 8 bases separated the two germline ends.

A note on this clone: This specimen includes other DNA sequences encoding the same CDR3. The genes are TRBV6-5 and TRBJ1-6; TRBD1 might be the D (5 bases). Trimming cost V 6 bases and J 4 bases, with 7 bases left between them. Germline values: CDR1 MNHEY, CDR2 SVGAGI. CDR3 length: 13 amino acids. Written as DNA, the CDR3 is TGTGCCAGCAGAGACAGTTATAATTCACCCCTCCACTTT. It encodes CASRDSYNSPLHF.

V is TRBV4-3 and J is TRBJ2-7, with a possible D match to TRBD1 (6 bases). V dropped 6 bases and J dropped 5 bases, with 14 bases sitting between them. The length of the CDR3 is 13 residues. The germline CDR1 and CDR2 sequences are LGHNA and YSLEER. The CDR3 DNA sequence: TGCGCCAGCAGGGCTACAGGGTCCCACGAGCAGTACTTC. Amino acid sequence: CASRATGSHEQYF.

The chain recombines TRBV2 with TRBJ1-1, with D possibly being TRBD1 (5 bases). The CDR3 is made up of 13 amino acids. In germline, CDR1 is SNHLY, CDR2 FYNNEI. Trimming took off 6 bases at V and 2 bases at J, with 10 bases between the two ends. This CDR3 reads CASRAGLNTEAFF. The CDR3 DNA is TGTGCCAGCAGAGCGGGGCTTAACACTGAAGCTTTCTTT.